The 12 T cell receptor beta chains reported below all come from one sample, sequenced in a study of shared clonotypes between healthy human individuals. Profiled with immunoSEQ multiplex PCR; TCRdb holds only in-frame clones, not every one. The sample has around 2.3 million clones, more than 90% seen once. The sequenced sample was naive CD4+ T cells sorted from blood. Subset described: CD45RA+ positively selected. The receptor set was obtained from a man between 18 and 29 years old in good health.

The chain joins TRBV11-2 to TRBJ1-2; a possible D gene is TRBD1 (5 bases). V dropped 2 bases and J dropped 4 bases, with 8 bases sitting between them. The CDR3 sequence is 13 residues long. Germline lookup yields CDR1 SGHAT and CDR2 FQNNGV. CDR3 sequence reads: CASSLPQGYGYTF. The DNA for the CDR3 is TGTGCCAGCAGCTTACCTCAGGGCTATGGCTACACCTTC.

The chain joins TRBV30 to TRBJ2-3; tentative D call: TRBD2 (7 bases). The CDR3 is 16 amino acids. Germline V gene data show CDR1 as GTSNPN and CDR2 as SVGIG (reference sequence). V was shortened by 0 bases and J by 6 bases, with 19 bases between the two germline ends. The CDR3 spells CAWSVGGGPLRDTQYF. CDR3 sequence (DNA): TGTGCCTGGAGTGTGGGAGGGGGTCCTTTGAGGGATACGCAGTATTTT.

CDR3 amino acids: CASATLREGYEQYF. CDR3 sequence (DNA): TGTGCCAGTGCCACATTGCGCGAAGGCTACGAGCAGTACTTC. The rearrangement uses TRBV19 and TRBJ2-7, with no clear D. The V end lost 8 bases, the J end lost 3 bases, and 17 bases lay between the germline ends. Germline CDR1 and CDR2: LNHDA and SQIVND (reference sequence). CDR3 length: 14 residues.

The chain has TRBV10-3 and TRBJ1-2, with 12 bases aligning to TRBD1. J lost 2 bases, V lost 4 bases, and 8 bases had no gene match. In germline, CDR1 is ENHRY, CDR2 SYGVKD. CDR3 length: 17 residues. CDR3 in DNA: TGTGCCATCAGTGGGCCGGGACAGGGGGCGAACAACTATGGCTACACCTTC. Its translation is CAISGPGQGANNYGYTF.

This clone has just one count. The chain is built from TRBV7-3 and TRBJ1-1; perhaps TRBD1 as D (5 bases). This CDR3 has 14 residues. V was pared by 5 bases and J by 5 bases, with 15 bases between. CDR1 and CDR2 from the germline V gene are SGHTA and FQGTGA. CDR3: CASSPTPGRTEAFF. The CDR3, as DNA: TGTGCCAGCAGCCCGACACCAGGGCGGACTGAAGCTTTCTTT.

The chain carries TRBV6-1 and TRBJ2-1, with D possibly TRBD1 on 6 matching bases. V was clipped by 4 bases and J by 9 bases, with 19 bases between them. Germline V gives CDR1 MNHNS, CDR2 SASEGT. The CDR3 loop spans 15 amino acids. Here the CDR3 DNA reads TGTGCCAGCAGTGGAGACAGGTCTACTGGTGGTGAGCAGTTCTTC. Protein sequence: CASSGDRSTGGEQFF.

This sequence joins TRBV6-5 and TRBJ2-7; 7 bases agree with TRBD1. Germline-derived CDR1 and CDR2 are MNHEY and SVGAGI. With 4 bases clipped from V and 2 bases from J, the junction kept 5 bases outside the gene matches. The CDR3 length is 14 residues. The CDR3, as DNA: TGTGCCAGCAGTTCCGGGACAGTGGCCTACGAGCAGTACTTC. Translation gives CASSSGTVAYEQYF.

The rearrangement links TRBV6-5 to TRBJ2-6; D is possibly TRBD1 (5 bases). Germline CDR1 reads MNHEY; CDR2 reads SVGAGI. Trimming stripped 8 bases from V and 12 bases from J, with 11 bases between. The CDR3 spans 11 residues. In DNA form, the CDR3 reads TGTGCCAGCGGAAGGGGTCCCGTCCTGACTTTC. Translated: CASGRGPVLTF.

The chain recombines TRBV10-2 with TRBJ1-1; D unresolved. CDR1 WSHSY and CDR2 SAAADI come from the germline V gene. This CDR3 is built from 15 residues. V lost 4 bases to trimming and J lost 1 base, with 13 bases between them. CDR3 region: CASSVPGIRNTEAFF. The DNA of the CDR3 is TGCGCCAGCAGTGTACCGGGGATACGGAACACTGAAGCTTTCTTT.

The chain employs TRBV6-5 and TRBJ1-5, with TRBD1 matching 9 bases. V shed 4 bases and J 8 bases; nucleotides not matched to a gene: 12. Germline assignment: CDR1 MNHEY and CDR2 SVGAGI. This CDR3 comprises 16 residues. CDR3 in DNA: TGTGCCAGCAGTTCCTTAACAGGGGGCATTCTAAAGCCCCAGCATTTT. Amino acid sequence: CASSSLTGGILKPQHF.

The rearrangement uses TRBV15 and TRBJ1-5; D not resolved. Germline V gene sequence: CDR1 LNHNV, CDR2 YYDKDF (reference sequence). V lost 3 bases to trimming and J lost 2 bases, with 8 bases between them. The CDR3 totals 14 residues. The CDR3 nucleotides read TGTGCCACCAGCAGGTATAGTGGCAATCAGCCCCAGCATTTT. Its protein product is CATSRYSGNQPQHF. Variable domain in full (rest from reference TRBV15 and TRBJ1-5): DAMVIQNPRYQVTQFGKPVTLSCSQTLNHNVMYWYQQKSSQAPKLLFHYYDKDFNNEADTPDNFQSRRPNTSFCFLDIRSPGLGDTAMYLCATSRYSGNQPQHFGDGTRLSIL.

V usage is TRBV25-1 and J usage is TRBJ1-3; D not certain. Germline V lookup: CDR1 MGHDK, CDR2 SYGVNS. Trimming left V 3 bases short and J 4 bases short, with 4 bases between. The CDR3 consists of 12 residues. For the CDR3, the DNA is TGTGCCAGCAGTGAGAAAGGAAACACCATATATTTT. Translation gives CASSEKGNTIYF.